One and the same sample provided the 21 T cell receptor beta chains below, sequenced in a study of T-cell memory formation after mild COVID-19. MiXCR, applied by TCRdb to the 5' RACE reads, yields one record per CDR3 protein. Here the sample spans 110,000 to 150,000 distinct CDR3 sequences, roughly a quarter being singletons. Sequencing used PBMCs or a T cell subset sorted from them (not recorded which). These receptors came from an adult woman who had mild COVID-19 (a few samples of this study predate the infection). Cell type and time point are not known.

This clonotype appeared a few times. The chain joins TRBV11-3 to TRBJ2-7; the D call may be TRBD1 or TRBD2 (5 bases each). This CDR3 contains 14 residues. Germline assignment: CDR1 SGHNT and CDR2 YENEEA. V was pared by 3 bases and J by 4 bases, with 13 bases between. The CDR3 DNA sequence: TGTGCCAGCAGCTTTGGGGGAGACAGTTACGAGCAGTACTTC. It specifies CASSFGGDSYEQYF.

This chain links TRBV5-1 with TRBJ2-7; D is unclear. Germline-derived CDR1 and CDR2 are SGHRS and YFSETQ. CDR3 length: 13 residues. Trimming stripped 4 bases from V and 3 bases from J, with 11 bases between. CDR3 in amino acids: CASSPETYYEQYF. The DNA of the CDR3 is TGCGCCAGCAGCCCTGAGACTTACTACGAGCAGTACTTC.

This clonotype was counted between two and nine times. The CDR3 sequence is CASGTRGWAGYTF. The CDR3 nucleotides read TGTGCCAGCGGAACTCGGGGGTGGGCTGGCTACACCTTC. The V and J genes are TRBV12-3 or TRBV12-4 and TRBJ1-2, with a possible D match to TRBD1 (5 bases). Trimming left V 8 bases short and J 7 bases short, with 17 bases between. This CDR3 is built from 13 residues.

The rearrangement links TRBV7-9 to TRBJ2-5; D possibly corresponds to TRBD2 (6 bases). The germline V gene encodes CDR1 SEHNR and CDR2 FQNEAQ (reference sequence). V dropped 2 bases and J dropped 5 bases, with 18 bases sitting between them. The CDR3 is 16 amino acids. CDR3 bases: TGTGCCAGCAGCTTATCCGGGGGTTTTGAGTGGGAGACCCAGTACTTC. It encodes CASSLSGGFEWETQYF.

This clonotype appeared a few times. The chain combines TRBV24-1 with TRBJ1-1; D is uncertain. The CDR3 loop spans 11 amino acids. Germline CDR1 KGHDR, CDR2 SFDVKD. V lost 7 bases, J lost 1 base, and 3 bases lay in between. The CDR3 here is CATSSNTEAFF. CDR3 nucleotides: TGTGCCACCAGCTCGAACACTGAAGCTTTCTTT.

This clonotype occurred a few times. V gene TRBV29-1 combines with J gene TRBJ1-1; D is ambiguous. The V end was cut by 3 bases, the J end by 7 bases, with 9 bases between. From germline, CDR1 is SQVTM and CDR2 ANQGSEA. The CDR3 totals 11 residues. The CDR3, as DNA: TGCAGCGTTGATCCGGGGATTGAAGCTTTCTTT. Its protein is CSVDPGIEAFF. Looking up the rest from reference TRBV29-1 and TRBJ1-1 gives the full variable domain: SAVISQKPSRDICQRGTSLTIQCQVDSQVTMMFWYRQQPGQSLTLIATANQGSEATYESGFVIDKFPISRPNLTFSTLTVSNMSPEDSSIYLCSVDPGIEAFFGQGTRLTVV.

This clonotype has just a few counts. The CDR3 coding sequence is TGCGCCAGCAGTGAGTCTCAGGATTACACTGAAGCTTTCTTT. It codes for CASSESQDYTEAFF. This chain uses TRBV10-2 with TRBJ1-1; D gene unclear. The CDR3 runs to 14 residues. Germline CDR1 is WSHSY and CDR2 is SAAADI. V gave up 0 bases and J gave up 3 bases, with 8 bases separating them.

CDR3 nucleotides: TGCAGTGCTGAGGGACTAGCGGGGGGAGATTACAATGAGCAGTTCTTC. This translates into CSAEGLAGGDYNEQFF. The chain recombines TRBV20-1 with TRBJ2-1, with 15 bases matching TRBD2. This CDR3 spans 16 amino acids. With 5 bases clipped from V and 4 bases from J, the junction kept 6 bases outside the gene matches. Germline lookup yields CDR1 DFQATT and CDR2 SNEGSKA (reference sequence).

This clonotype was observed a few times. The CDR3 sequence: CASSLARQGIKDGYTF. In DNA, the CDR3 is TGTGCCAGCAGCTTAGCCAGACAGGGGATAAAGGATGGCTACACCTTC. The chain links TRBV7-8 to TRBJ1-2; 8 positions match TRBD1. The V gene end was trimmed by 0 bases and the J gene end by 6 bases; junction bases not matched to a gene: 9. Germline loops: CDR1 SGHVS, CDR2 FQNEAQ. This CDR3 is built from 16 residues.

V is TRBV4-1 and J is TRBJ2-7; a possible D gene is TRBD2 (5 bases). The V gene lost 0 bases and the J gene lost 3 bases, with 12 bases spanning the gap. The CDR3 has 15 amino acids. CDR1 and CDR2 (germline): MGHRA, YSYEKL. CDR3 coding DNA: TGCGCCAGCAGCCAAGAGGCCGGGGAAGGCTACGAGCAGTACTTC. Residues: CASSQEAGEGYEQYF.

V is TRBV6-2 or TRBV6-3 and J is TRBJ1-6; unclear D gene. V was shortened by 6 bases and J by 6 bases, with 15 bases between the two germline ends. CDR3 length equals 15 residues. Germline lookup yields CDR1 MNHEY and CDR2 SVGEGT. The CDR3 coding sequence is TGTGCCAGCAGAGATAAAGGCCTCCTTAATTCACCCCTCCACTTT. Its translation: CASRDKGLLNSPLHF.

This clonotype occurred a few times. The CDR3 sequence: CASSGSWETQYF. Here the CDR3 DNA reads TGTGCCAGCAGCGGAAGTTGGGAGACCCAGTACTTC. The V gene is TRBV11-2, the J gene TRBJ2-5; D gene unclear. The V and J ends lost 5 bases and 5 bases respectively, with 9 bases between them. The CDR3 sequence is 12 residues long. Germline-derived CDR1 and CDR2 are SGHAT and FQNNGV.

In its sample, this clonotype was seen a few times. V gene TRBV12-3 or TRBV12-4 combines with J gene TRBJ1-1, with 7 bases fitting TRBD1. The CDR3 is 15 residues long. V lost 7 bases to trimming and J lost 3 bases; unmatched junction nucleotides: 11. DNA for the CDR3: TGTGCCAGCACAAAGATCGACAGGGTGGACACTGAAGCTTTCTTT. It specifies CASTKIDRVDTEAFF.

The CDR3 here is CASSLVVRDYGYTF. CDR3 nucleotides: TGTGCCAGCAGCTTAGTAGTAAGGGACTATGGCTACACCTTC. The V and J genes are TRBV7-9 and TRBJ1-2; D not resolved. With 1 base removed from V and 3 bases from J, the gap between germline ends came to 9 bases. Germline CDR1 is SEHNR and CDR2 is FQNEAQ (reference sequence). The CDR3 totals 14 residues.

This clonotype was observed a few times. The CDR3 DNA reads TGTGCCAGCAGTTTGTCATCTAGCAATGAGCAGTTCTTC. It is translated as CASSLSSSNEQFF. This chain uses TRBV27 with TRBJ2-1; D is unresolved. The ends were cut back, 3 bases at V and 6 bases at J, with 9 bases in the middle. The CDR3 contains 13 residues. Per the germline V gene, CDR1 is MNHEY and CDR2 is SMNVEV (reference sequence).

This clonotype was detected only a few times. This chain connects TRBV29-1 to TRBJ2-5; tentatively, D is TRBD1 (5 bases). The CDR3 length is 15 residues. Germline assignment: CDR1 SQVTM and CDR2 ANQGSEA. Trimming took 0 bases from V and 5 from J, leaving 16 bases between them. CDR3 sequence (DNA): TGCAGCGTTGAAGATGACAGATACGCTGGTGAGACCCAGTACTTC. Encoded protein: CSVEDDRYAGETQYF.

The chain has TRBV6-6 and TRBJ1-5; TRBD1 is a possible D gene (6 bases). The CDR3 runs 15 residues. The ends were cut back, 1 base at V and 4 bases at J, with 11 bases in the middle. CDR1 is MNHNY, CDR2 SVGAGI, per germline (reference sequence). CDR3 nucleotide sequence: TGTGCCAGCAGTTACTTCGACAGGCGAAATCAGCCCCAGCATTTT. Amino acid sequence: CASSYFDRRNQPQHF.

In its sample, this clonotype was seen many times. The chain carries TRBV6-2 or TRBV6-3 and TRBJ1-1; 7 nucleotides align to TRBD1. The trim removed 5 bases at V and 2 bases at J, leaving 2 bases unmatched. The germline V gene encodes CDR1 MNHEY and CDR2 SVGEGT. The CDR3 is 13 residues long. The CDR3: CASSGTVNTEAFF. In nucleotides, the CDR3 is TGTGCCAGCAGTGGGACAGTCAACACTGAAGCTTTCTTT.

CDR3 coding DNA: TGTGCCAGCAGCGGGGACTTCGGGGCCTCCTACGAGCAGTACTTC. Translation gives CASSGDFGASYEQYF. The genes are TRBV7-6 and TRBJ2-7; TRBD2 might be the D (6 bases). Trimming removed 5 bases from V and 0 bases from J, with 14 bases in between. There are 15 residues in the CDR3. CDR1 is SGHVS, CDR2 FNYEAQ, per germline.

This clonotype was found a few times. The rearrangement links TRBV7-9 to TRBJ1-2; TRBD1 aligns across 8 bases. The CDR3 contains 13 residues. CDR1 is SEHNR and CDR2 is FQNEAQ in the germline V gene (reference sequence). With 2 bases clipped from V and 8 bases from J, the junction kept 4 bases outside the gene matches. CDR3 sequence: CASSLSGTGGYTF. The CDR3 nucleotides read TGTGCCAGCAGCTTATCCGGGACAGGCGGCTACACCTTC.

The rearrangement links TRBV7-9 to TRBJ1-1; 9 bases are shared with TRBD1. Germline CDR1 and CDR2: SEHNR and FQNEAQ (reference sequence). V lost 5 bases to trimming and J lost 4 bases; unmatched junction nucleotides: 2. This CDR3 has 13 amino acids. CDR3 DNA sequence: TGTGCCAGCAGCCAGACAGGGGGCACTGAAGCTTTCTTT. Amino acids: CASSQTGGTEAFF.